This T cell receptor (beta chain) was retrieved from a study of T cells in localized non-small cell lung cancer (dated by TCRdb to about 2020). Regarding the complete study: Comparing tumors with uninvolved tumor-adjacent lungs, the study looked at the T cell repertoires of hundreds of patients with early-stage NSCLC. The mean age of the NSCLC patients was 50 to 85 years, with approximately 130 men and nearly 110 women. The cohort was made up of approximately 250 treatment-naive NSCLC patients whose localized lung tumors had been resected. On the study overall, not on this receptor specifically: Because multi-region sequencing of the tumors was not done, intratumor heterogeneity could not be ruled out. Higher T cell density in blood was associated with longer overall survival, whereas higher clonality in adjacent lung was associated with shorter survival. Of the top 100 tumor clones, a median of roughly 56 were detected in paired uninvolved adjacent lung; about 28 were also among that lung's top 100. Uninvolved tumor-adjacent lung showed the highest T cell clonality, higher than tumor, which suggests more focused antigenic responses in the uninvolved tumor-adjacent lung. Because the study design was exploratory, TCR variables were selected using unadjusted p-values without false-discovery rate correction.

At diagnosis, peripheral blood, uninvolved tumor-adjacent lung and tumor were collected and were preserved as a mix of fresh-frozen and FFPE material. For TCR repertoire profiling, blood samples were analyzed in the form of peripheral blood mononuclear cells. This clone was detected once. No cognate antigen has been identified for it. Base qualities are not provided; no much larger clone lies one nucleotide away. The immunoSEQ Assay was used to sequence TCR beta CDR3 regions from DNA. As for the authors' bioinformatics: T cell density was computed as TCR beta template counts normalized to usable DNA estimated by amplifying housekeeping genes. Richness was estimated with the preseqR package, extrapolating to 400,000 templates for PBMC samples and 120,000 templates for tissue samples. Clonality was calculated as one minus Pielou's evenness. To identify tissue-enriched TCRs, differential abundance testing was run on productive amino-acid clonotypes with a minimum total count of 5 and an alpha of 0.1. The Jaccard Index and the Morisita Overlap Index were used to measure how much the repertoires overlapped between compartments. TCR beta CDR3s were clustered by GLIPH together with public tetramer-defined viral CDR3s, and at least three viral sequences plus V-gene enrichment were required for viral motifs. The immuneACCESS repertoire file appears here via TCRdb, limited to in-frame rearrangements. These files lack a portion of the clones; in checked studies, under half of the deficit traces to unresolved V genes, and the cause of the others is not known. For V, J and clone size, that table is used; D and trimming come from the DNA. Across this sample there are tens of thousands of clones, with approximately 81% seen only once. Clones ranked in the top ten supply roughly 35% of the sample.

Trimming costs V 3 bases and J 7 bases, and their ends lie 13 bases apart. Looking up the germline V gene yields CDR1 MGHDK and CDR2 SYGVNS. The CDR3 spans 14 residues, from the cysteine through the phenylalanine. The retained sequence is limited to the CDR3, 42 bases, with the frame set at the first base. The clonotype was recovered from a male donor at least 60 years old with stage II squamous cell lung carcinoma. The material was peripheral blood, obtained before any cancer treatment. The chain joins TRBV25-1 to TRBJ2-1; the D gene could be either TRBD1 or TRBD2, each agreeing at 5 bases. The nucleotide sequence is TGTGCCAGCAGTGAGGGACGGACCGCTAATGAGCAGTTCTTC. Its coded protein is CASSEGRTANEQFF.